One sample yielded the 16 T cell receptor beta chains listed below, sequenced in a study of brain T cells in children with intractable seizures. Sequencing was performed with immunoSEQ multiplex PCR; in TCRdb, only in-frame clones are kept and a portion is missing. The repertoire has some 41,000 clones, approximately 92% of them found once; the top ten carry about 6%. Sequenced material: peripheral blood, taken at surgery. The origin of the receptors is a girl aged 2 to 9 with tuberous sclerosis and intractable seizures.

In this sample, this clone turned up once. This chain uses TRBV14 with TRBJ2-1; D uncertain. Germline V gives CDR1 SGHDN, CDR2 FVKESK. The V gene lost 3 bases and the J gene lost 10 bases, with 22 bases spanning the gap. The CDR3 sequence is 16 residues long. CDR3 amino acids: CASSQSRVAGAREQFF. The CDR3 DNA is TGTGCCAGCAGCCAGTCTAGGGTAGCTGGTGCTCGGGAGCAGTTCTTC.

The chain employs TRBV12-3 or TRBV12-4 and TRBJ1-2; D is possibly TRBD1 (5 bases). Trimming left V 5 bases short and J 3 bases short, with 10 bases between. The length of the CDR3 is 13 residues. The CDR3 DNA sequence: TGTGCCAGCAGTCCGAAGGGGTACTATGGCTACACCTTC. Translated: CASSPKGYYGYTF.

The gene calls are TRBV3-1 (or the pseudogene TRBV3-2) and TRBJ1-2, with 8 bases aligning to TRBD1. Germline CDR1 is LGHDT and CDR2 is YNNKEL (reference sequence). The V and J ends lost 4 bases and 1 base, in that order; junction bases with no gene match: 8. This CDR3 is built from 16 residues. CDR3 amino acids: CASSPTGTGHNYGYTF. The CDR3 nucleotides are TGTGCCAGCAGCCCCACCGGGACAGGTCATAACTATGGCTACACCTTC.

The chain uses TRBV20-1 and TRBJ1-5; the match to TRBD1 covers 9 bases. V shed 3 bases, J shed 2 bases, and the junction held 2 bases outside the gene matches. CDR3 length: 14 amino acids. Germline V CDR1 and CDR2: DFQATT, SNEGSKA (reference sequence). CDR3 in amino acids: CSASGDRGNQPQHF. In DNA, the CDR3 is TGCAGTGCTAGTGGGGACAGGGGCAATCAGCCCCAGCATTTT.

The rearrangement uses TRBV9 and TRBJ1-1, with a tentative D call TRBD1 (6 bases). The germline V and J ends were trimmed by 4 bases and 4 bases, with 17 bases remaining between them. The germline V gene has CDR1 SGDLS and CDR2 YYNGEE. This CDR3 has 15 residues. CDR3 bases: TGTGCCAGCAGCCCCACGATCGGAGGGGGCACTGAAGCTTTCTTT. It codes for CASSPTIGGGTEAFF.

The chain joins TRBV6-5 to TRBJ1-3; maybe TRBD1 (6 bases). The CDR3 runs 15 residues. Trimming took off 2 bases at V and 0 bases at J, with 8 bases between the two ends. Germline CDR1 is MNHEY and CDR2 is SVGAGI. In DNA form, the CDR3 reads TGTGCCAGCAGTTACGGGGGGCACTCTGGAAACACCATATATTTT. This sequence encodes CASSYGGHSGNTIYF.

CDR3: CASSYRGSYEQYV. The CDR3 DNA follows: TGTGCCAGCAGTTACCGCGGGTCTTACGAGCAGTACGTC. The chain uses TRBV6-2 or TRBV6-3 and TRBJ2-7; D may be TRBD2 (5 bases). This CDR3 has 13 residues. V was cut by 2 bases and J by 4 bases, with 9 bases left in between. The germline V gene has CDR1 MNHEY and CDR2 SVGEGT.

V gene TRBV5-8 combines with J gene TRBJ1-4, with 8 bases fitting TRBD1. Germline V gene data show CDR1 as SGHTS and CDR2 as YDEGEE. CDR3 length: 15 residues. V gave up 2 bases and J gave up 5 bases; unmatched junction bases: 5. The CDR3 sequence: CASSFSRQGNEKLFF. The CDR3 DNA reads as TGTGCCAGCAGCTTTTCTCGACAGGGGAATGAAAAACTGTTTTTT.

The V and J genes are TRBV6-6 and TRBJ2-1, with 12 nucleotides matching TRBD2. Germline V gene lookup returns CDR1 MNHNY and CDR2 SVGAGI (reference sequence). CDR3 length equals 16 residues. Trimming cost V 4 bases and J 5 bases; bases outside gene matches: 6. The CDR3 here is CASSFPSGGANNEQFF. The DNA for the CDR3 is TGTGCCAGCAGTTTTCCTAGCGGGGGGGCAAACAATGAGCAGTTCTTC.

The V and J genes are TRBV10-3 and TRBJ2-7; 7 bases agree with TRBD2. The CDR3 is made up of 14 amino acids. Trimming took 6 bases from V and 7 from J; bases not matched to a gene: 12. Germline lookup yields CDR1 ENHRY and CDR2 SYGVKD. In DNA, the CDR3 is TGTGCCATCAGCGATTGGGGGAGGGGAGGGGAGCAGTACTTC. Translated: CAISDWGRGGEQYF.

The gene calls are TRBV30 and TRBJ1-2; 12 bases agree with TRBD1. This CDR3 has 16 residues. The J segment lost 5 bases and the V segment lost 2 bases, leaving 9 bases of the junction unmatched. The germline V gene has CDR1 GTSNPN and CDR2 SVGIG (reference sequence). The CDR3 coding sequence is TGTGCCTGGAGTCCACCCGGGACAGGGGGCTCGTATGGCTACACCTTC. Encoded protein: CAWSPPGTGGSYGYTF. Drawing the rest from reference TRBV30 and TRBJ1-2, the complete variable domain is SQTIHQWPATLVQPVGSPLSLECTVEGTSNPNLYWYRQAAGRGLQLLFYSVGIGQISSEVPQNLSASRPQDRQFILSSKKLLLSDSGFYLCAWSPPGTGGSYGYTFGSGTRLTVV.

The sample holds a few counts of this clone. The rearrangement links TRBV6-2 or TRBV6-3 to TRBJ2-3; 9 bases fit TRBD1. Germline CDR1 and CDR2: MNHEY and SVGEGT. After removal of 4 bases from V and 1 base from J, the junction contained 6 bases not matched to a gene. The CDR3 extends over 16 amino acids. CDR3 loop: CASSWDRESGTDTQYF. The CDR3 nucleotides are TGTGCCAGCAGTTGGGACAGGGAGTCTGGCACAGATACGCAGTATTTT.

The V and J genes are TRBV2 and TRBJ1-4; perhaps TRBD1 as D (5 bases). The V and J ends lost 3 bases and 4 bases respectively, with 9 bases between them. Germline V lookup: CDR1 SNHLY, CDR2 FYNNEI. The CDR3 has 14 residues. CDR3 in amino acids: CASSDRAFNEKLFF. In DNA, the CDR3 is TGTGCCAGCAGTGACAGGGCATTTAATGAAAAACTGTTTTTT.

The J gene is TRBJ2-1, the V gene TRBV10-3; perhaps TRBD2 as D (7 bases). Germline V gives CDR1 ENHRY, CDR2 SYGVKD. The V and J ends lost 8 bases and 7 bases respectively, with 18 bases between them. The CDR3 is 14 residues long. CDR3 protein: CAIRVGGASNEQFF. CDR3 DNA sequence: TGTGCCATCCGGGTGGGGGGGGCGAGTAATGAGCAGTTCTTC.

The genes are TRBV4-2 and TRBJ2-2; 8 bases agree with TRBD1. Germline V gives CDR1 LGHNA, CDR2 YNFKEQ. This CDR3 is built from 16 residues. Trimming at V came to 0 bases and at J to 5 bases, leaving 5 bases not matched to a gene. This CDR3 reads CASSQDPDRVTGELFF. The CDR3 DNA follows: TGTGCCAGCAGCCAAGACCCGGACAGGGTTACCGGGGAGCTGTTTTTT.

Comments on this clone: The same CDR3 can be traced to other DNA sequences in this sample. The rearrangement links TRBV18 to TRBJ2-3; no clear D. CDR1 is KGHSH, CDR2 LQKENI, per germline. The length of the CDR3 is 12 residues. V was clipped by 1 base and J by 1 base, with 0 bases between them. DNA of the CDR3: TGTGCCAGCTCACCACGCACAGATACGCAGTATTTT. Its translation is CASSPRTDTQYF.